The rows below give T cell receptor beta chains drawn from one sample of a study of technical replicates of blood from several donors. Using immunoSEQ multiplex PCR, the repertoire was profiled, and TCRdb retains in-frame clones only, with some absent. The sample yields tens of thousands of clones, around 94% seen once. Sample: T cells isolated from PBMCs. Receptor source: a human donor in good health. CDR3s include the opening cysteine and the closing phenylalanine or tryptophan. A D gene is named only where the DNA matches it firmly. For some rows the clone size is stated as once, few or many, or as a class when expanded; others skip it.

CDR3	DNA	J	D	size	V
CASSFIQVTGNEQFF	TGTGCCAGCAGCTTTATTCAAGTGACGGGCAATGAGCAGTTCTTC	TRBJ2-1	-	once	TRBV5-6
CASSLPGRRAGTQYF	TGTGCCAGCAGTTTACCCGGACGGAGGGCAGGTACGCAGTATTTT	TRBJ2-3	-	-	TRBV28
CASSLLGDNTEAFF	TGCGCCAGCAGCTTGCTAGGGGATAACACTGAAGCTTTCTTT	TRBJ1-1	-	-	TRBV5-1
CASSLPTGPIYTEAFF	TGTGCCAGCAGTCTCCCGACAGGGCCTATTTACACTGAAGCTTTCTTT	TRBJ1-1	TRBD1	-	TRBV28
CASRTGGFGYTF	TGTGCCAGCAGGACAGGGGGCTTTGGCTACACCTTC	TRBJ1-2	TRBD1	-	TRBV2
CASGRSQGSGANVLTF	TGTGCCAGCGGGCGCTCACAGGGATCTGGGGCCAACGTCCTGACTTTC	TRBJ2-6	-	-	TRBV7-9
CAWSPDGSSYNSPLHF	TGTGCCTGGAGTCCGGACGGGAGCTCCTATAATTCACCCCTCCACTTT	TRBJ1-6	-	-	TRBV30
CASQGTSGATGELFF	TGCGCCAGCCAAGGAACTAGCGGGGCAACCGGGGAGCTGTTTTTT	TRBJ2-2	TRBD2	-	TRBV4-1
CASSPWADSYEQYF	TGTGCCAGCAGCCCATGGGCAGACAGCTACGAGCAGTACTTC	TRBJ2-7	-	once	TRBV9
CASRGGGGAYNEQFF	TGCGCCAGCAGAGGCGGCGGGGGAGCCTACAATGAGCAGTTCTTC	TRBJ2-1	TRBD2	-	TRBV5-1
CASSSRVRNQPQHF	TGTGCCAGCAGTTCCAGGGTCCGAAATCAGCCCCAGCATTTT	TRBJ1-5	-	once	TRBV6-5
CASSERQGANTEAFF	TGTGCCAGCAGTGAACGACAGGGGGCGAACACTGAAGCTTTCTTT	TRBJ1-1	TRBD1	-	TRBV6-1
CASSLAGDFTDTQYF	TGTGCCAGCAGCTTAGCCGGGGATTTCACAGATACGCAGTATTTT	TRBJ2-3	-	-	TRBV5-6
CASIEGNTEAFF	TGTGCCAGTATAGAGGGGAACACTGAAGCTTTCTTT	TRBJ1-1	-	-	TRBV28
CASSPTGPNTGELFF	TGTGCCAGCAGCCCGACAGGGCCGAACACCGGGGAGCTGTTTTTT	TRBJ2-2	TRBD1	once	TRBV7-9
CASSDRVGDTQYF	TGTGCCAGCAGCGACAGGGTAGGAGATACGCAGTATTTT	TRBJ2-3	TRBD1	-	TRBV6-5
CASSFYLSNGDTQYF	TGTGCCAGCAGCTTCTACCTGTCGAATGGAGATACGCAGTATTTT	TRBJ2-3	-	-	TRBV7-2
CASSVGQGATGANVLTF	TGTGCCAGCAGCGTAGGACAGGGGGCGACTGGGGCCAACGTCCTGACTTTC	TRBJ2-6	TRBD1	-	TRBV9
CAWSLGTAKTEAFF	TGTGCCTGGAGTCTCGGGACAGCGAAGACTGAAGCTTTCTTT	TRBJ1-1	TRBD1	-	TRBV30
CAIRDRGIYNEQFF	TGTGCCATCAGGGACCGGGGGATCTACAATGAGCAGTTCTTC	TRBJ2-1	-	-	TRBV10-3
CASSLGSGQSGNTIYF	TGCGCCAGCAGCTTGGGTTCGGGACAGAGTGGAAACACCATATATTTT	TRBJ1-3	TRBD1	-	TRBV5-1
CASSYGDRGHYGYTF	TGTGCCAGCAGCTATGGGGACAGGGGGCATTATGGCTACACCTTC	TRBJ1-2	TRBD1	-	TRBV7-2
CASSLESGRGHSPLHF	TGTGCCAGCAGCTTAGAATCGGGCAGGGGTCATTCACCCCTCCACTTT	TRBJ1-6	-	-	TRBV11-1
CASSKTLTGSWVGTF	TGTGCCAGCAGTAAAACTTTGACAGGATCCTGGGTTGGCACCTTC	TRBJ1-2	-	-	TRBV28
CASSQNLETEAFF	TGTGCCAGCAGCCAAAATCTTGAGACTGAAGCTTTCTTT	TRBJ1-1	-	-	TRBV14
CASKGQNYNEQFF	TGTGCCAGCAAGGGGCAGAATTACAATGAGCAGTTCTTC	TRBJ2-1	-	-	TRBV6-5